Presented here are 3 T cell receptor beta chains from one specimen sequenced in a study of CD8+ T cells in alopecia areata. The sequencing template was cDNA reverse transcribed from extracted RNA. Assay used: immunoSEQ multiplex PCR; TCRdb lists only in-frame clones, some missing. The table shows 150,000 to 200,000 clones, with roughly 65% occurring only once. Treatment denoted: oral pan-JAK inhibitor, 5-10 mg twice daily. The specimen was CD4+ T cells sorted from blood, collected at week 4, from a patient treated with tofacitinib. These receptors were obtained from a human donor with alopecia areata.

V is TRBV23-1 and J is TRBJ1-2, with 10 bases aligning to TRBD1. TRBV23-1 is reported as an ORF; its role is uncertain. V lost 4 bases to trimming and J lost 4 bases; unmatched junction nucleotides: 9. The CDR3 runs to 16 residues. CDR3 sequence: CASSPQWGQGPYGYTF. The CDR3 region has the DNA TGCGCCAGCAGTCCACAATGGGGACAGGGGCCCTATGGCTACACCTTC.

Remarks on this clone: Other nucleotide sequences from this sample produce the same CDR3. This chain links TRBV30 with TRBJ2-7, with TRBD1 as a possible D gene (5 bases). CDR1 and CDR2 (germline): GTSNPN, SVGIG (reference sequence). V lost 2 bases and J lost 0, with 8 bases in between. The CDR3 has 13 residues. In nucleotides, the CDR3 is TGTGCCTGGAGTCAGGGTCGCTCCTACGAGCAGTACTTC. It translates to CAWSQGRSYEQYF.

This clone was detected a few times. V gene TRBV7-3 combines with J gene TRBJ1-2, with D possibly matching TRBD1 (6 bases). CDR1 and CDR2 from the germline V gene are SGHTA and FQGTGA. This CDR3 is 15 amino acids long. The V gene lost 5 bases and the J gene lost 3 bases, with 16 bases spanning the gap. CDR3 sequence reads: CASSPTGGRDYGYTF. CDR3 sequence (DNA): TGTGCCAGCAGCCCAACCGGGGGGCGAGACTATGGCTACACCTTC.